This T cell receptor (beta chain) was captured in a study of T-cell memory formation after mild COVID-19. TCRdb re-called the 5' RACE reads with MiXCR, one entry per CDR3 protein. The data hold fewer than 650,000 distinct CDR3 sequences, with 17% observed a single time. The CDR3 runs to 15 residues. V was cut by 0 bases and J by 3 bases, with 12 bases left in between. The germline V gene encodes CDR1 SGHRS and CDR2 YFSETQ. The source material was PBMCs or a T cell subset sorted from them (not recorded which). This TCR came from an adult woman who had mild COVID-19 (a few samples of this study predate the infection). Cell type and time point are not known. The chain couples TRBV5-1 to TRBJ1-1, with unresolved D. The CDR3 here is CASSLASTYYTEAFF. The CDR3 DNA is TGCGCCAGCAGCTTGGCTAGCACCTATTACACTGAAGCTTTCTTT.